The clone carrying this TCR beta chain has a handful of counts. The target antigen is unknown. CDR1 GTSNPN and CDR2 SVGIG come from the germline V gene (reference sequence). V was pared by 3 bases and J by 4 bases, with 7 bases between. This CDR3 is 12 amino acids long. This sample was included in a study of cytomegalovirus exposure and HLA in healthy donors. Broader study findings: In the roughly 120 validation repertoires, approximately 94% of cluster scores exceeded 0, per a later analysis. Through in vitro validation, three CMV-associated chains were shown to be specific for CMV antigens.

Generated by immunoSEQ multiplex PCR, the TCRdb table keeps only in-frame clones and is missing some. The table lists 110,000 to 150,000 clones, almost 85% of them singletons. The origin of this receptor is a woman aged 25 to 39 in good health and CMV-seronegative. This chain uses TRBV30 with TRBJ1-5; D is unclear. The sequencing input was PBMCs. In DNA, the CDR3 is TGTGCCTGGAGCCGGGAGAATCAGCCCCAGCATTTT. Translated, it gives CAWSRENQPQHF. Full variable domain (missing parts from reference TRBV30 and TRBJ1-5): SQTIHQWPATLVQPVGSPLSLECTVEGTSNPNLYWYRQAAGRGLQLLFYSVGIGQISSEVPQNLSASRPQDRQFILSSKKLLLSDSGFYLCAWSRENQPQHFGDGTRLSIL.